The entry that follows covers one T cell receptor (beta chain) sequence. This sample is drawn from a study of blood T cell repertoires in COVID-19. As for the study in general: The origin of the acute and convalescent COVID-19 samples was the United States, Italy and Spain.

TCRdb keeps only in-frame clones here, not all; method: immunoSEQ multiplex PCR. The sample includes fewer than 250,000 clones, about 85% of them seen just once. Germline CDR1 and CDR2: LNHDA and SQIVND (reference sequence). The CDR3 extends over 13 amino acids. V was trimmed by 2 bases and J by 10 bases, leaving 14 bases between them. Sequenced sample: peripheral blood. The receptor comes from a woman in her sixties or seventies with active or convalescent COVID-19. V gene TRBV19 combines with J gene TRBJ1-2, with a weak D call TRBD1 (6 bases). CDR3 sequence: CASSIYGAGDYTF. CDR3 DNA sequence: TGTGCCAGTAGTATATACGGGGCAGGGGACTACACCTTC.